Below, one T cell receptor beta chain is given with its context. Assay used: immunoSEQ multiplex PCR; TCRdb lists only in-frame clones, some missing. The sample yields about 76,000 clones, 75% to 85% seen once. The data originate from a study of blood T cell repertoires in COVID-19. The CDR3 loop spans 15 amino acids. Germline V gene data show CDR1 as MDHEN and CDR2 as SYDVKM. Unmatched junction bases numbered 4, after V lost 6 bases and J lost 0 bases. The origin of this receptor is a human donor in a cohort sampled during active COVID-19. The specimen was peripheral blood. The V call is TRBV28, the J call TRBJ2-1, with 8 positions matching TRBD2. The CDR3 sequence: CASRPGTSSYNEQFF. CDR3 sequence (DNA): TGTGCCAGCAGGCCGGGGACTAGCTCCTACAATGAGCAGTTCTTC.